Listed here is a single T cell receptor beta chain. Its antigen is undetermined. The ends lost 0 bases at V and 7 bases at J; junction bases unmatched: 7. There are 15 residues in the CDR3. Germline V lookup: CDR1 SGHRS, CDR2 YFSETQ. Negative isolation was used for CD8+ and CD4+ T cells and FACS enrichment for TEMRA cells. Random hexamers primed reverse transcription of about 0.5 to 1 ug RNA. TCRdb fed the immunoSEQ multiplex PCR reads into MiXCR, producing one record per CDR3 protein. The repertoire holds about 200,000 distinct CDR3 sequences, with approximately 95% as singletons. This entry is derived from a study of CD8 T cells in Susac syndrome. The study, taken as a whole, reports: As acknowledged by the study, its TCR sequencing and HLA analysis included a relatively small number of individuals.

The sequence was obtained from a human donor in good health. This chain joins TRBV5-1 and TRBJ2-3; 8 bases agree with TRBD2. Specimen: CD4+ T cells from PBMCs. The DNA for the CDR3 is TGCGCCAGCAGCTTGGAACGGGGGGGCCCTTATACGCAGTATTTT. Translating gives CASSLERGGPYTQYF.